The source of this T cell receptor beta chain is a study of blood T cell repertoires in COVID-19. Study details: Whether acute or convalescent, the COVID-19 samples came from the United States, Italy and Spain.

As handled by the study authors: Amplifying reference gene primers gave estimates of nucleated cell counts. The repertoire was sequenced with immunoSEQ multiplex PCR; TCRdb's copy has only in-frame clones and lacks some. That table is the source of V, J and clone size, and D and trimming were worked out from the DNA. The table records roughly 200,000 clones, over 75% of them present only once. V gave up 7 bases and J gave up 6 bases; unmatched junction bases: 11. The CDR3 consists of 14 residues. In germline, CDR1 is SQVTM, CDR2 ANQGSEA. The TCR was taken from a woman of 80 years or more with acute or convalescent COVID-19. The sample comprised peripheral blood. V usage is TRBV29-1 and J usage is TRBJ2-1; 8 nucleotides agree with TRBD1. CDR3 in amino acids: CSALDRGPGNEQFF. DNA for the CDR3: TGCAGCGCCCTAGACAGGGGCCCGGGCAATGAGCAGTTCTTC.